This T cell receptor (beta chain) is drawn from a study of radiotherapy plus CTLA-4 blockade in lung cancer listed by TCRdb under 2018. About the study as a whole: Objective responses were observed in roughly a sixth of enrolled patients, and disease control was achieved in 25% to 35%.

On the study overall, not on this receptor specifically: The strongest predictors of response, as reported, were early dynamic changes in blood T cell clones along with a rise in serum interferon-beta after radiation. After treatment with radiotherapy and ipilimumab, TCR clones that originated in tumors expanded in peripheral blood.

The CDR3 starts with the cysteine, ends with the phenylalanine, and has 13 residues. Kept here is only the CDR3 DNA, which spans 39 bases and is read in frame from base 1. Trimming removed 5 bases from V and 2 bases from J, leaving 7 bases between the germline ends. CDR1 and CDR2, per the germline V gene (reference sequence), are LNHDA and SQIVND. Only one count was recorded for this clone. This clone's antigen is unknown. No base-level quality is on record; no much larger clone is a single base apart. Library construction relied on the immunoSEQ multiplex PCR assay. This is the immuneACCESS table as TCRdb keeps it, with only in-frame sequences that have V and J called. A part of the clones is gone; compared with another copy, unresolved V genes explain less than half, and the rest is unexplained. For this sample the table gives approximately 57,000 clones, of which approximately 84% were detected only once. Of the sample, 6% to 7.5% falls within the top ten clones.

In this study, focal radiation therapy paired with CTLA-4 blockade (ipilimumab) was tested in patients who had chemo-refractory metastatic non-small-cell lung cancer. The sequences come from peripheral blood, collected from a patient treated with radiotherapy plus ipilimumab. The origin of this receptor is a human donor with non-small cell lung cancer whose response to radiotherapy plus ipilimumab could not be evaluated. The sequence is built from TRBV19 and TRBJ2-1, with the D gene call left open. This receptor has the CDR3 CASSLLAYNEQFF. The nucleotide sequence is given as TGTGCCAGTAGTCTCCTCGCCTACAATGAGCAGTTCTTC.